The 27 T cell receptor beta chains in this list originate from one sample, sequenced in a study of spatial heterogeneity in lung cancer. Study conclusions and caveats: It was found that expanded intratumoral alpha and beta TCR counts tracked tumor mutation counts.

Sample time point: sample taken at primary tumor resection. Antigen specificity for these receptors is unknown. TCRdb re-called the 5' RACE reads through MiXCR, storing one row per CDR3 protein. This table holds about 9,800 distinct CDR3 sequences, 5.5% to 7% found once. This material consisted of lung tumor tissue, taken at surgery. The receptors stem from a male donor with early-stage non-small cell lung cancer.

This clonotype was observed many times. Found in a library prepared for alpha chains, this beta chain is an off-target read, and its abundance has little meaning. The rearrangement links TRBV20-1 to TRBJ2-1; TRBD2 matches at 8 bases. In germline, CDR1 is DFQATT, CDR2 SNEGSKA (reference sequence). This CDR3 is 14 amino acids long. Germline trimming cut 0 bases from V and 9 bases from J; bases unmatched to any gene: 7. The CDR3 nucleotides are TGCAGTGCTAGAGATAATACGGCGGGAGGTGAGCAGTTCTTC. Amino acid sequence: CSARDNTAGGEQFF.

There are many counts of this clonotype. This beta chain came through as a stray read in a library set up for alpha chains, and its size says little. J is TRBJ1-5 and V is TRBV12-3 or TRBV12-4, with D possibly matching TRBD1 (6 bases). Trimming took 6 bases from V and 1 from J, leaving 16 bases between them. This CDR3 has 16 residues. CDR3 sequence: CASSLGAGGSNQPQHF. CDR3 sequence (DNA): TGTGCCAGCAGCCTGGGGGCCGGGGGCAGCAATCAGCCCCAGCATTTT.

Many counts were recorded for this clonotype. The library was designed around alpha chains, so this beta chain is a stray read whose abundance carries little weight. J is TRBJ2-2 and V is TRBV12-3 or TRBV12-4; D gene uncertain. This CDR3 region has 14 residues. V was shortened by 1 base and J by 3 bases, with 6 bases between the two germline ends. CDR3 amino acids: CASSLGSYTGELFF. DNA of the CDR3: TGTGCCAGCAGTTTAGGAAGTTACACCGGGGAGCTGTTTTTT.

This clonotype showed up many times. Since it is a stray read in a library aimed at alpha chains, this beta chain has a size that is not meaningful. This rearrangement joins TRBV4-1 to TRBJ1-5, with TRBD1 as a possible D gene (5 bases). Trimming took 0 bases from V and 4 from J, leaving 10 bases between them. This CDR3 is built from 15 residues. CDR1 and CDR2 (germline): MGHRA, YSYEKL. CDR3 protein: CASSQDRVGNQPQHF. CDR3 coding DNA: TGCGCCAGCAGCCAAGACAGGGTAGGAAATCAGCCCCAGCATTTT.

This clonotype is categorized as medium-sized (0.01 to 0.1%). This beta chain was picked up by a library intended for alpha chains and is off target, so its count carries little meaning. The V call is TRBV27, the J call TRBJ1-4, with D possibly matching TRBD1 (5 bases). The CDR3 is made up of 14 amino acids. Germline values: CDR1 MNHEY, CDR2 SMNVEV (reference sequence). The germline V and J ends were trimmed by 4 bases and 7 bases, with 13 bases remaining between them. The CDR3 DNA sequence: TGTGCCAGCAGTTATTGGGGGGGGAGTGAAAAACTGTTTTTT. Its protein is CASSYWGGSEKLFF. The full variable domain, its missing parts supplied by reference TRBV27 and TRBJ1-4, is EAQVTQNPRYLITVTGKKLTVTCSQNMNHEYMSWYRQDPGLGLRQIYYSMNVEVTDKGDVPEGYKVSRKEKRNFPLILESPSPNQTSLYFCASSYWGGSEKLFFGSGTQLSVL.

This clonotype was observed many times. This beta chain is off target for a library built for alpha chains, so its abundance means little. The chain combines TRBV5-4 with TRBJ1-3; TRBD1 is a possible D gene (6 bases). Germline assignment: CDR1 SGHNT and CDR2 YYREEE (reference sequence). V lost 2 bases and J 4 bases, leaving 13 bases between the germline ends. This CDR3 is built from 15 residues. CDR3 bases: TGTGCCAGCAGCTTTGGTGGGGGCCGAGGAAACACCATATATTTT. Translated, it gives CASSFGGGRGNTIYF.

This clonotype was seen at least ten times. For a library built for alpha chains, this beta chain is a stray read; little rests on its size. V and J are TRBV29-1 and TRBJ2-3, with unresolved D. Trimming removed 5 bases from V and 1 base from J, with 7 bases in between. The CDR3 spans 12 residues. CDR1 is SQVTM and CDR2 is ANQGSEA in the germline V gene. The chain's CDR3 is CSVWVGTDTQYF. The CDR3 DNA reads as TGCAGCGTTTGGGTTGGCACAGATACGCAGTATTTT.

This clonotype is labeled medium-sized. This beta chain represents an off-target read in a library built for alpha chains; its size is of limited meaning. This chain links TRBV7-2 with TRBJ1-5, with D unclear. The V gene lost 2 bases and the J gene lost 0 bases, with 8 bases spanning the gap. Germline CDR1 is SGHTA and CDR2 is FQGNSA. The length of the CDR3 is 15 residues. CDR3 in DNA: TGTGCCAGCAGCTTATACTCGAGTAGCAATCAGCCCCAGCATTTT. Its translation: CASSLYSSSNQPQHF.

Ten or more counts support this clonotype. The library was designed around alpha chains, so this beta chain is a stray read whose abundance carries little weight. The chain combines TRBV11-3 with TRBJ2-3; D is undetermined. The V gene lost 1 base and the J gene lost 2 bases, with 10 bases spanning the gap. The CDR3 contains 15 residues. From germline, CDR1 is SGHNT and CDR2 YENEEA. The CDR3 spells CASSLGLSSTDTQYF. CDR3 nucleotide sequence: TGTGCCAGCAGCTTAGGATTGTCTTCCACAGATACGCAGTATTTT.

This clonotype showed up many times. This beta chain lies outside the target of a library built for alpha chains; its clone size means little. The J gene is TRBJ2-5, the V gene TRBV6-1; D may be TRBD1 (5 bases). CDR1 is MNHNS and CDR2 is SASEGT in the germline V gene. This CDR3 region has 13 residues. V shed 7 bases and J shed 5 bases, with 14 bases lying between them. The CDR3 DNA reads TGTGCCAGCAAAGTCGTAGGGGCCGAGACCCAGTACTTC. Its protein product is CASKVVGAETQYF.

This clonotype was found many times. This beta chain came through as a stray read in a library set up for alpha chains, and its size says little. The chain carries TRBV10-1 and TRBJ2-2; 9 nucleotides agree with TRBD2. The CDR3 has 14 amino acids. The ends lost 9 bases at V and 2 bases at J; junction bases unmatched: 4. CDR1 and CDR2 from the germline V gene are WNHNN and SYGVQD (reference sequence). Written as DNA, the CDR3 is TGCGCCAGTCGAGCGGGAGGAAACACCGGGGAGCTGTTTTTT. It specifies CASRAGGNTGELFF.

This clonotype was observed many times. Within a library made for alpha chains, this beta chain is off target, and its count is uninformative. The chain carries TRBV6-2 or TRBV6-3 and TRBJ1-5; D is unresolved. The V end was cut by 2 bases, the J end by 6 bases, with 17 bases between. This CDR3 comprises 16 residues. The germline V gene encodes CDR1 MNHEY and CDR2 SVGEGT. The CDR3 protein is CASSYNSLLKGQPQHF. Written as DNA, the CDR3 is TGTGCCAGCAGTTACAACTCGCTCCTAAAAGGTCAGCCCCAGCATTTT.

This clonotype has at least ten counts. Found in a library prepared for alpha chains, this beta chain is an off-target read, and its abundance has little meaning. The genes are TRBV25-1 and TRBJ1-1, with D possibly being TRBD1 (5 bases). From germline, CDR1 is MGHDK and CDR2 SYGVNS. The ends were cut back, 9 bases at V and 0 bases at J, with 11 bases in the middle. The CDR3 has 13 residues. The CDR3 spells CASQDSMNTEAFF. The CDR3 DNA follows: TGTGCCAGTCAAGACAGCATGAACACTGAAGCTTTCTTT.

This clonotype was observed at least ten times. This beta chain slipped into a library made for alpha chains as a stray read, so its size is not meaningful. The V and J genes are TRBV12-3 or TRBV12-4 and TRBJ1-3, with D possibly TRBD1 on 5 matching bases. The CDR3 length is 16 residues. V lost 5 bases and J lost 4, with 18 bases in between. The CDR3: CASSRRTGTGGNTIYF. CDR3 DNA sequence: TGTGCCAGCAGTCGACGGACCGGGACGGGAGGAAACACCATATATTTT.

This clonotype is medium-sized. This beta chain is an unintended read in a library built for alpha chains; its size means little. This chain links TRBV20-1 with TRBJ2-1; D is unresolved. V lost 1 base and J lost 1, with 14 bases in between. Per the germline V gene, CDR1 is DFQATT and CDR2 is SNEGSKA (reference sequence). The CDR3 consists of 16 residues. The CDR3 bases are TGCAGTGCTAGAGCAAATGGTCAGCGTTCCTACAATGAGCAGTTCTTC. This encodes CSARANGQRSYNEQFF.

At least ten counts were recorded for this clonotype. The library was designed around alpha chains, so this beta chain is a stray read whose abundance carries little weight. The V and J genes are TRBV15 and TRBJ2-1; the match to TRBD2 covers 10 bases. The CDR3 totals 17 residues. Unmatched junction bases numbered 11, after V lost 1 base and J lost 8 bases. From germline, CDR1 is LNHNV and CDR2 YYDKDF (reference sequence). The CDR3 DNA reads TGTGCCACCAGCAGAGGCCGACTAGCGGGCCGAGCCGATGAGCAGTTCTTC. Translation gives CATSRGRLAGRADEQFF.

This clonotype appeared many times. This beta chain turned up in a library designed for alpha chains; as an off-target read, its abundance says little. This chain uses TRBV3-1 with TRBJ1-2, with D hard to call. V lost 4 bases, J lost 13 bases, and 16 bases lay in between. Germline V gene sequence: CDR1 LGHDT, CDR2 YNNKEL (reference sequence). The CDR3 runs to 12 residues. CDR3 coding DNA: TGTGCCAGCAGCCTCCTGGACTCCCCCGCCACCTTC. Protein sequence: CASSLLDSPATF.

This clonotype was observed many times. Little can be read into the size of this beta chain, an off-target read in a library designed for alpha chains. The genes are TRBV20-1 and TRBJ2-7, with D unresolved. The ends were cut back, 0 bases at V and 2 bases at J, with 11 bases in the middle. The germline CDR1 and CDR2 sequences are DFQATT and SNEGSKA (reference sequence). The CDR3 runs to 14 residues. CDR3 sequence (DNA): TGCAGTGCTAGAGAACAGCCTCAAACCTACGAGCAGTACGTC. It encodes CSAREQPQTYEQYV.

This clonotype was counted many times. In a library made to pick up alpha chains, this beta chain is a stray read with a size that means little. This sequence joins TRBV10-1 and TRBJ1-2, with a possible D match to TRBD1 (5 bases). V dropped 0 bases and J dropped 8 bases, with 22 bases sitting between them. The CDR3 covers 17 residues. CDR1 WNHNN and CDR2 SYGVQD come from the germline V gene (reference sequence). The CDR3 reads CASSESLKGIPREGYTF. The CDR3 DNA reads as TGCGCCAGCAGTGAGTCGCTAAAGGGGATTCCCAGGGAAGGCTACACCTTC.

This clonotype was found many times. This beta chain is an unintended read in a library built for alpha chains; its size means little. The chain couples TRBV28 to TRBJ1-2; D uncertain. V dropped 11 bases and J dropped 0 bases, with 10 bases sitting between them. This CDR3 comprises 12 residues. Germline V gives CDR1 MDHEN, CDR2 SYDVKM. The CDR3 region has the DNA TGTGCCTCCAGGATCACTAACTATGGCTACACCTTC. As protein: CASRITNYGYTF.

This clonotype was seen repeatedly, ten times or more. This beta chain turned up in a library designed for alpha chains; as an off-target read, its abundance says little. The V call is TRBV6-1, the J call TRBJ1-6, with no clear D. Trimming left V 8 bases short and J 7 bases short, with 15 bases between. The CDR3 has 14 amino acids. Germline V gene sequence: CDR1 MNHNS, CDR2 SASEGT. DNA of the CDR3: TGTGCCAGCCGACTTACGGCGGGAAATTCACCCCTCCACTTT. Protein: CASRLTAGNSPLHF.

Note on this clonotype: This beta chain appears as a stray read in a library generated for alpha chains; its size is not informative. V gene TRBV6-2 or TRBV6-3 combines with J gene TRBJ2-7; D is perhaps TRBD1 or TRBD2 (5 bases each). V was shortened by 4 bases and J by 6 bases, with 13 bases between the two germline ends. Germline CDR1 MNHEY, CDR2 SVGEGT. CDR3 size: 13 residues. The CDR3 DNA reads TGTGCCAGCAGTTTTGCCGGGACGGGCGAGCAGTACTTC. It codes for CASSFAGTGEQYF.

This clonotype was seen ten or more times. Because this beta chain is a stray read in a library intended to capture alpha chains, its abundance should not be given much weight. The chain uses TRBV5-1 and TRBJ1-5; D gene ambiguous. The V end was cut by 0 bases, the J end by 11 bases, with 18 bases between. In germline, CDR1 is SGHRS, CDR2 YFSETQ. The CDR3 spans 15 residues. The CDR3 reads CASSLGGGQQSAQHF. The DNA of the CDR3 is TGCGCCAGCAGCTTGGGAGGAGGGCAGCAATCGGCCCAGCATTTT.

This clonotype has a count of ten or more. The library was prepared for alpha chains; this beta chain is a stray read, so its frequency means little. The gene calls are TRBV7-6 and TRBJ2-1; a possible D gene is TRBD2 (5 bases). Looked up from germline, CDR1 is SGHVS and CDR2 is FNYEAQ. Trimming shortened V by 3 bases and J by 9 bases, and 9 bases separated the two germline ends. The CDR3 is made up of 12 amino acids. The CDR3 coding sequence is TGTGCCAGCAGCTTCCTAAGCGGTGAGCAGTTCTTC. Translating gives CASSFLSGEQFF.

This clonotype was picked up many times. Little can be read into the size of this beta chain, an off-target read in a library designed for alpha chains. The chain carries TRBV19 and TRBJ1-2; D might be TRBD1 (5 bases). Germline V gene lookup returns CDR1 LNHDA and CDR2 SQIVND (reference sequence). The CDR3 extends over 14 amino acids. V lost 3 bases to trimming and J lost 9 bases, with 17 bases between them. This CDR3 is CASSIGDAGRSYTF. In DNA, the CDR3 is TGTGCCAGTAGTATTGGGGACGCGGGGAGAAGCTACACCTTC.

This clonotype was counted at least ten times. As an off-target read in a library built for alpha chains, this beta chain has a frequency of little significance. The chain uses TRBV28 and TRBJ1-2, with D possibly matching TRBD1 (5 bases). The CDR3 spans 13 residues. CDR1 and CDR2 (germline): MDHEN, SYDVKM. V was cut by 5 bases and J by 4 bases, with 11 bases left in between. The CDR3 region has the DNA TGTGCCAGCAGTACCGGGACCTTCTATGGCTACACCTTC. Translating it yields CASSTGTFYGYTF.

There are many counts of this clonotype. A library prepared for alpha chains yielded this beta chain as an off-target read; its size is of little meaning. The rearrangement links TRBV3-1 to TRBJ2-3, with no clear D. The CDR3 runs 15 residues. CDR1 and CDR2 (germline): LGHDT, YNNKEL (reference sequence). V was shortened by 4 bases and J by 2 bases, with 13 bases between the two germline ends. The CDR3 reads CASSRKTPYTDTQYF. The CDR3 bases are TGTGCCAGCAGCCGGAAGACTCCCTACACAGATACGCAGTATTTT.